The 4 T cell receptor beta chains reported below all come from one sample, sequenced in a study of monozygotic twins with inflammatory bowel disease. For each CDR3 protein, TCRdb gives one entry from its re-call of the 5' RACE reads, without DNA. Recorded for this sample: about 300,000 distinct CDR3 sequences. Sequencing was carried out using blood. The source of these receptors is a human donor with ulcerative colitis or Crohn's disease, or a healthy co-twin of an affected twin (not recorded which).

The chain couples TRBV6-5 to TRBJ1-4; TCRdb calls TRBD1, which cannot be checked without DNA. CDR1 is MNHEY and CDR2 is SVGAGI in the germline V gene. The CDR3 consists of 15 residues. This CDR3 reads CASSYGGTDNEKLFF.

The rearrangement joins TRBV6-1 to TRBJ1-5. The V gene's germline CDR1 is MNHNS and CDR2 SASEGT. There are 15 residues in the CDR3. CDR3 loop: CASSITIYSNQPQHF.

V gene TRBV20-1 combines with J gene TRBJ1-3; TCRdb gives TRBD1 as the D gene, but with no DNA this cannot be confirmed. Germline V CDR1 and CDR2: DFQATT, SNEGSKA (reference sequence). The CDR3 sequence is 14 residues long. This chain's CDR3 is CSASPGTGGNTIYF.

The chain recombines TRBV30 with TRBJ2-7. The germline V gene encodes CDR1 GTSNPN and CDR2 SVGIG (reference sequence). The CDR3 consists of 14 residues. The CDR3 is CAWTADRSTYEQYF.